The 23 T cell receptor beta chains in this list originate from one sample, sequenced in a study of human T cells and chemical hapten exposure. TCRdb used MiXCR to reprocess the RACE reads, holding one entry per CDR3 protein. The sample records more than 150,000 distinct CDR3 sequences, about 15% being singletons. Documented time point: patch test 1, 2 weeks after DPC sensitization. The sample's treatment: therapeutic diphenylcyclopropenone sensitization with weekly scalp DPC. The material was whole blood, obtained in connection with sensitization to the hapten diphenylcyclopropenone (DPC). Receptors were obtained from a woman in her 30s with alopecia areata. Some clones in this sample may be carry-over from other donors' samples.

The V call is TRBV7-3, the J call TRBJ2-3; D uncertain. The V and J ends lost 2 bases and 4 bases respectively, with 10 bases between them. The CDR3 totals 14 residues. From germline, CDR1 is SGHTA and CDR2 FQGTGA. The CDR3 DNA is TGTGCCAGCAGCTTAGGCCCCCGGCCAGATACGCAGTATTTT. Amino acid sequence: CASSLGPRPDTQYF.

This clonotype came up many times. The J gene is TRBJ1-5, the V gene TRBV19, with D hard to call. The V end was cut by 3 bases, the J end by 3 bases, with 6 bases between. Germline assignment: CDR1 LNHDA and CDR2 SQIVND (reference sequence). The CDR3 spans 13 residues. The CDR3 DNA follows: TGTGCCAGTAGTATTCAGTCCAATCAGCCCCAGCATTTT. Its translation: CASSIQSNQPQHF.

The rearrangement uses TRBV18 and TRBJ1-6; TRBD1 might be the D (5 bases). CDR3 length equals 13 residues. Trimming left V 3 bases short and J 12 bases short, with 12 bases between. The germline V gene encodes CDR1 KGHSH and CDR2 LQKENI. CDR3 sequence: CASSPGTSEPLHF. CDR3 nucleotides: TGTGCCAGCTCACCCGGGACGTCGGAACCCCTCCACTTT.

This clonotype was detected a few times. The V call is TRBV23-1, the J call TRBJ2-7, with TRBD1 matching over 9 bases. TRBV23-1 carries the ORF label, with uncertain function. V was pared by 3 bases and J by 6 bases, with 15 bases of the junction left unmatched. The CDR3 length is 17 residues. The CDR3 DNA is TGCGCCAGCAGTCAGTACCCGGGACAGGGTCCCCTCTCCGAGCAGTACTTC. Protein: CASSQYPGQGPLSEQYF.

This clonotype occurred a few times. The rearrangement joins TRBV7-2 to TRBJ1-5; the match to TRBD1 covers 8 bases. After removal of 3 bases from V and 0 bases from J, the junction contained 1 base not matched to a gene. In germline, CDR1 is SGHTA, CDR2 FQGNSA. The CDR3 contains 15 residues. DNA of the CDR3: TGTGCCAGCAGCTTGACAGGGGATAGCAATCAGCCCCAGCATTTT. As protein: CASSLTGDSNQPQHF.

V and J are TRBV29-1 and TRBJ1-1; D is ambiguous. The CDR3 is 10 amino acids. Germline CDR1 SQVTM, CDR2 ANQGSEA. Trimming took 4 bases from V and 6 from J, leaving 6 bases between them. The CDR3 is CSVVAPEAFF. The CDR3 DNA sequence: TGCAGCGTTGTAGCGCCTGAAGCTTTCTTT.

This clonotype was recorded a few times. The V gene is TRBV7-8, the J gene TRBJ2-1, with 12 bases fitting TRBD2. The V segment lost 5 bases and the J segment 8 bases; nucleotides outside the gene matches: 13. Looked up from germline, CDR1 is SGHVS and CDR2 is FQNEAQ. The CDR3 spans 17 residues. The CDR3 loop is CASSTKPLAGGPHEQFF. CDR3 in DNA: TGTGCCAGCAGCACAAAACCCCTAGCGGGAGGGCCACATGAGCAGTTCTTC.

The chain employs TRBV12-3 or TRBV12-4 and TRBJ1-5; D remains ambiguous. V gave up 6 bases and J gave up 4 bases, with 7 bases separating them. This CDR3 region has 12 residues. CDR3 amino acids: CASSRHNQPQHF. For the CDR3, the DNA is TGTGCCAGCAGCCGCCATAATCAGCCCCAGCATTTT.

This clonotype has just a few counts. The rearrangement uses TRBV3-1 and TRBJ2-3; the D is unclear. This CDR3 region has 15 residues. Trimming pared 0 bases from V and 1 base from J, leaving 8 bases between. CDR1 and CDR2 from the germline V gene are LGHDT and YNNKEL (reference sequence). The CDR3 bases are TGTGCCAGCAGCCAAGATCCCACGGGCACAGATACGCAGTATTTT. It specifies CASSQDPTGTDTQYF.

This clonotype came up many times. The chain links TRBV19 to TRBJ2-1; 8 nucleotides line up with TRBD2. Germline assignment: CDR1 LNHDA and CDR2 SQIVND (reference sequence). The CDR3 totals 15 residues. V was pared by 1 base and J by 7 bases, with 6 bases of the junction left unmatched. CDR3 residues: CASSIVAGGPNEQFF. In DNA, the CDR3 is TGTGCCAGTAGTATAGTGGCGGGGGGCCCTAATGAGCAGTTCTTC.

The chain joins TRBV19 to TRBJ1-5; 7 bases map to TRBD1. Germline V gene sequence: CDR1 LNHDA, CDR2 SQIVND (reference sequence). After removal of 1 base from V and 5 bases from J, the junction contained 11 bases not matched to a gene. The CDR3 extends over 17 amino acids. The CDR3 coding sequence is TGTGCCAGTAGTATAGCCCGACAGGGCTGGAACCATCAGCCCCAGCATTTT. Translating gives CASSIARQGWNHQPQHF.

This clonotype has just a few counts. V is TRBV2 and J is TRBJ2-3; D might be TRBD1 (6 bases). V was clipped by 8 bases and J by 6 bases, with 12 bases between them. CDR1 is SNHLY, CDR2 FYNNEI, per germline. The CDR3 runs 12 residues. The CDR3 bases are TGTGCCAGCCCAGGGGCAGGGGATACGCAGTATTTT. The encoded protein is CASPGAGDTQYF.

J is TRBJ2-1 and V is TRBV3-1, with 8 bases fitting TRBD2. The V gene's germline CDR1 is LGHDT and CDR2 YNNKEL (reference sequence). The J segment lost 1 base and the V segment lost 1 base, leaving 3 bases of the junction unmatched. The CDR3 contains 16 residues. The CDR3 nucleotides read TGTGCCAGCAGCCAAGTGGGCGGGAGGTCCTACAATGAGCAGTTCTTC. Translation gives CASSQVGGRSYNEQFF.

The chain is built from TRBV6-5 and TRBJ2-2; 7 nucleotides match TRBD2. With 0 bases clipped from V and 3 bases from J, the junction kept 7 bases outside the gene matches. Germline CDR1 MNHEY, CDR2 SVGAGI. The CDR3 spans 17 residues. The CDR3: CASSYSIRGEYTGELFF. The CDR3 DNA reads TGTGCCAGCAGTTACTCGATTCGGGGGGAATACACCGGGGAGCTGTTTTTT.

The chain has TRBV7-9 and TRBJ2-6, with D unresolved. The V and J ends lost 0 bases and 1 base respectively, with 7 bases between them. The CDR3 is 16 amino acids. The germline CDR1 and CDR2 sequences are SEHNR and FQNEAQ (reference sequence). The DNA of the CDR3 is TGTGCCAGCAGCTTAGCGCTGGGGTCTGGGGCCAACGTCCTGACTTTC. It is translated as CASSLALGSGANVLTF.

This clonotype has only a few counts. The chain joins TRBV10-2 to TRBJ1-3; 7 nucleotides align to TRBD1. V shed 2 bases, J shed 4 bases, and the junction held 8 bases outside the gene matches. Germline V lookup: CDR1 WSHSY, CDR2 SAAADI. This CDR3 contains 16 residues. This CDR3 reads CASSETFVDRGNTIYF. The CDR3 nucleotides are TGCGCCAGCAGTGAGACCTTCGTGGACAGGGGAAACACCATATATTTT.

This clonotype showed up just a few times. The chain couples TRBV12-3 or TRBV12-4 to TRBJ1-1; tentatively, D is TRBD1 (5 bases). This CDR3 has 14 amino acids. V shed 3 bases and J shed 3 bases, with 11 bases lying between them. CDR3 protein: CASSFKGRHTEAFF. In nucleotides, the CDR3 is TGTGCCAGCAGTTTTAAGGGGAGACACACTGAAGCTTTCTTT.

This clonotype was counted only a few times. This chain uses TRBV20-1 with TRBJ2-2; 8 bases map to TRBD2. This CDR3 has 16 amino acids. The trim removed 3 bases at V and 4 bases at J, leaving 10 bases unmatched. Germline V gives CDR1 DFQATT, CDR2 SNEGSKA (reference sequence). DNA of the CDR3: TGCAGTGCTAGGCCCCCGCGCGGGAGGATCACCGGGGAGCTGTTTTTT. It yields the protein CSARPPRGRITGELFF.

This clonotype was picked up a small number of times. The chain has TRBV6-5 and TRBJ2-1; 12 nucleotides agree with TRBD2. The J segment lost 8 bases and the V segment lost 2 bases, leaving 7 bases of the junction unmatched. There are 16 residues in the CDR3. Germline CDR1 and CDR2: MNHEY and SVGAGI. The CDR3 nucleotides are TGTGCCAGCAGTTACACGAGACTAGCGGGAGAATATGAGCAGTTCTTC. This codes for CASSYTRLAGEYEQFF.

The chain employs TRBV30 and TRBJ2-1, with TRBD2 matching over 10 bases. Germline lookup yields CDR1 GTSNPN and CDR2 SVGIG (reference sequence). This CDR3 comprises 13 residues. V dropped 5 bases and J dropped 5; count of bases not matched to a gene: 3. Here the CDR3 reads CAWSSGSHNEQFF. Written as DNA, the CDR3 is TGTGCCTGGTCTAGCGGGAGCCACAATGAGCAGTTCTTC.

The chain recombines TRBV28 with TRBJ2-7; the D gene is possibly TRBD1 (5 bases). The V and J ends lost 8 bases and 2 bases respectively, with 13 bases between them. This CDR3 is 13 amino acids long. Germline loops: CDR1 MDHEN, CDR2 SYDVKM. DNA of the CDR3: TGTGCCAGCGTCAAAGGGGTTACCTACGAGCAGTACTTC. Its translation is CASVKGVTYEQYF. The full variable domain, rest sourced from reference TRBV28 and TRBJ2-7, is DVKVTQSSRYLVKRTGEKVFLECVQDMDHENMFWYRQDPGLGLRLIYFSYDVKMKEKGDIPEGYSVSREKKERFSLILESASTNQTSMYLCASVKGVTYEQYFGPGTRLTVT.

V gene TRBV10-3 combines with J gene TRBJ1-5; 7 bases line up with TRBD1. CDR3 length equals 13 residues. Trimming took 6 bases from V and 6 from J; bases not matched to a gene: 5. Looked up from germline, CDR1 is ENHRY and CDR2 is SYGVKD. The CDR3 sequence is CAISGTAIQPQHF. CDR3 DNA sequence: TGTGCCATCAGCGGGACAGCAATTCAGCCCCAGCATTTT.

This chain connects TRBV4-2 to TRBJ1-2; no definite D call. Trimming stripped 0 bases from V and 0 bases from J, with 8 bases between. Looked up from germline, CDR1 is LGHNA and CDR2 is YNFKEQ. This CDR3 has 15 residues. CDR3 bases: TGTGCCAGCAGCCAAGACGTGGCCACTAACTATGGCTACACCTTC. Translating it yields CASSQDVATNYGYTF.